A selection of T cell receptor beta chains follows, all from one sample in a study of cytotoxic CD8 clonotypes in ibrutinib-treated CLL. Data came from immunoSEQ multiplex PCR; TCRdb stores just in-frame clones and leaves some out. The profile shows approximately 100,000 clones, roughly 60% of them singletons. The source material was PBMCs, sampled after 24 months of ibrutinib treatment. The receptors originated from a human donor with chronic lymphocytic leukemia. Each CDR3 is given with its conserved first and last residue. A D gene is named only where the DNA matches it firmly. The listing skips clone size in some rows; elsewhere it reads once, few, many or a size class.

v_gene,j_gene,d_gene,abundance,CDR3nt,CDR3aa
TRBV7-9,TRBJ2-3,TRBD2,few,TGTGCCAGCAGCTCCTGGACTAGGAGCACAGATACGCAGTATTTT,CASSSWTRSTDTQYF
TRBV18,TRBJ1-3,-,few,TGTGCCAGCTCACCGTCCAACCGGTCGCCTGGAAACACCATATATTTT,CASSPSNRSPGNTIYF
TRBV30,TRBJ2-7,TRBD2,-,TGTGCCTCGGGACTAGTCGCTTACGAGCAGTACTTC,CASGLVAYEQYF
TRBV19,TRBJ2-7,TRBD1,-,TGTGCCAGTAGTTCCGGACAGGGGGTCCACGAGCAGTACTTC,CASSSGQGVHEQYF
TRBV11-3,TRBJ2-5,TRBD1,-,TGTGCCAGCAGCACCCAACGGACAGGGTTTGAAGAGACCCAGTACTTC,CASSTQRTGFEETQYF
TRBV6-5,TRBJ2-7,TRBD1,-,TGTGCCAGCAGGCCTTACCGGGACAGGGACTACGAGCAGTACTTC,CASRPYRDRDYEQYF
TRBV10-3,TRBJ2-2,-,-,TGTGCCATCGCAGGGATAACCGGGGAGCTGTTTTTT,CAIAGITGELFF
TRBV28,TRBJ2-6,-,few,TGTGCCAGCAGTTCTCCCTCGTCTGGGGCCAACGTCCTGACTTTC,CASSSPSSGANVLTF
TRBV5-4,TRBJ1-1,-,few,TGTGCCAGCAGCTTGGAGAAGGGGCTGAACACTGAAGCTTTCTTT,CASSLEKGLNTEAFF
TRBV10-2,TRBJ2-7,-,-,TGCACTGTCAGGGGGACTGTGGGGGAGCAGTACTTC,CTVRGTVGEQYF
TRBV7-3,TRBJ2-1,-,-,TGTGCCAGCAGCTTAGGATACCACAATGAGCAGTTCTTC,CASSLGYHNEQFF
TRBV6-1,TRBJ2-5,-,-,TGTGCCAGCGTACCCCAAAACCAAGAGACCCAGTACTTC,CASVPQNQETQYF
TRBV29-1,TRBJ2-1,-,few,TGCAGCGGTATGACACTAACCTACAATGAGCAGTTCTTC,CSGMTLTYNEQFF
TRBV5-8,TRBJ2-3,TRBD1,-,TGTGCCAGCAGCTTCGGGACAGGGGGCACAGATACGCAGTATTTT,CASSFGTGGTDTQYF
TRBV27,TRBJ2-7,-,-,TGTGCCAGCAGTTCGTCCCGCTACGAGCAGTACTTC,CASSSSRYEQYF
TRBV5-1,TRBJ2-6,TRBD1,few,TGCGCCAGCAGCTCGGGACAGACGAGCTCTGGGGCCAACGTCCTGACTTTC,CASSSGQTSSGANVLTF
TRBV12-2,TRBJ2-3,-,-,TGTGCAAGTCGCCCCTTCGGGGGGCGCGCAGATACGCAGTATTTT,CASRPFGGRADTQYF
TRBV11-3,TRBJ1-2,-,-,TGTGCCAGCAGCTTAGACAGGGACTATGGCTACACCTTC,CASSLDRDYGYTF
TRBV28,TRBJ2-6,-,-,TGTGCCAGCAGTTCACAGGTCCCGGGCTCTGGGGCCAACGTCCTGACTTTC,CASSSQVPGSGANVLTF
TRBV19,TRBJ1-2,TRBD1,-,TGTGCCAGTAGTAGAGGACAGGGGGGCCTCCAAAATGGCTACACCTTC,CASSRGQGGLQNGYTF
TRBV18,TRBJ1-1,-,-,TGTGCCAGCTCACCACGTGAGGTTGCGGAGGCTTTCTTT,CASSPREVAEAFF
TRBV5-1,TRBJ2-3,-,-,TGCGCCAGCAGCTTAGGGGGGACTAGCACAGATACGCAGTATTTT,CASSLGGTSTDTQYF
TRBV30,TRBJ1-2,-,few,TGTGCCTGGAGTGTTTTTCGGGCTAGCTACACCTTC,CAWSVFRASYTF
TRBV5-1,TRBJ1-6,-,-,TGCGCCAGCAGCTTGGAGCCGGGTTGGGTTTCACCCCTCCACTTT,CASSLEPGWVSPLHF
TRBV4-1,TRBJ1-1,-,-,TGCGCCAGCAGCCAACTAGGGGAGAACACTGAAGCTTTCTTT,CASSQLGENTEAFF
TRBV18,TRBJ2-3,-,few,TGTGCCAGCTCACCAACATCGTCAGATACGCAGTATTTT,CASSPTSSDTQYF
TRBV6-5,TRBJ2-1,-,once,-,CASSSSRGGGYNEQFF
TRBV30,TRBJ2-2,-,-,TGTGCCTGGACCTACTCGCTTGGACAGACCACCGGGGAGCTGTTTTTT,CAWTYSLGQTTGELFF
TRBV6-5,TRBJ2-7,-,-,TGTGCCAGCAGTTCAGCGTCCGAGCAGTACTTC,CASSSASEQYF
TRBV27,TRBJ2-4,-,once,TGTGCCAGCAGCTACCGCCCCGCACCAGGAGGGGGCCTAGGCAAAAACATTCAGTACTTC,CASSYRPAPGGGLGKNIQYF